The source of this TCR beta chain is a study of cytomegalovirus exposure and HLA in healthy donors. Study at large: Genotyping showed around 80% of almost 400 donors falling in the Caucasian-associated ancestry cluster. The study, taken as a whole, reports: Among donors in an Asian-associated ancestry cluster, a later analysis reportedly found fewer N-insertions than the approximately 670-donor mean.

Note on this clone: Its antigen is not known. Within the sample, other DNA sequences also encode this same CDR3.

The PCR made use of 60 Vbeta and 13 Jbeta primers. Authors' processing steps: Roughly 80 million unique TCR beta chains, roughly 11 million of them shared, were counted by a later analysis. Assay: immunoSEQ multiplex PCR; the TCRdb copy retains only in-frame clones and omits some. The V and J calls and clone size come from that table; D and trimming were worked out from the DNA. This sample's table has roughly 53,000 clones. The germline V gene has CDR1 LGHNA and CDR2 YSLEER. Between the trimmed V and J ends, which lost 2 bases and 1 base, there was a span of 9 bases. The CDR3 runs 14 residues. J is TRBJ2-7 and V is TRBV4-3, with a possible D match to TRBD1 (6 bases). The sequencing input was PBMCs. This TCR came from a female donor in good health and CMV-seronegative. The chain's CDR3 is CASSQMDSSYEQYF. DNA for the CDR3: TGCGCCAGCAGCCAAATGGACAGTTCCTACGAGCAGTACTTC.